The clone carrying this T cell receptor beta chain was counted a few times. Its specificity is unknown. Time point meaning: persistent/refractory GD, antithyroid drugs over 5 years with positive TRAb. Construction of the TCR library relied on RNA isolated from PBMCs. These data belong to a study of regulatory T cells in long-lasting Graves disease. Study-wide results and limits: Favored gene segments in persistent disease were TRBV28, TRBJ1-2 and TRBJ2-5.

Looked up from germline, CDR1 is SQVTM and CDR2 is ANQGSEA. V lost 4 bases to trimming and J lost 6 bases, with 25 bases between them. This CDR3 contains 16 residues. With iRepertoire HTBI primers and Arm-PCR of CDR3 regions, TCR beta libraries were built. MiXCR, applied by TCRdb to the multiplex PCR reads, yields one record per CDR3 protein. The sample consists of 400,000 to 450,000 distinct CDR3 sequences, around 24% of them appearing once. This receptor was obtained from a female donor with Graves disease. This rearrangement joins TRBV29-1 to TRBJ2-7; D might be TRBD2 (5 bases). Specimen: peripheral blood mononuclear cells (PBMCs), collected when the disease was refractory, from a patient treated with antithyroid drugs. The CDR3, as DNA: TGCAGCGTTGTTAAGGAGGAACGGACCTCCCGGGGCGAGCAGTACTTC. Translated, it gives CSVVKEERTSRGEQYF.